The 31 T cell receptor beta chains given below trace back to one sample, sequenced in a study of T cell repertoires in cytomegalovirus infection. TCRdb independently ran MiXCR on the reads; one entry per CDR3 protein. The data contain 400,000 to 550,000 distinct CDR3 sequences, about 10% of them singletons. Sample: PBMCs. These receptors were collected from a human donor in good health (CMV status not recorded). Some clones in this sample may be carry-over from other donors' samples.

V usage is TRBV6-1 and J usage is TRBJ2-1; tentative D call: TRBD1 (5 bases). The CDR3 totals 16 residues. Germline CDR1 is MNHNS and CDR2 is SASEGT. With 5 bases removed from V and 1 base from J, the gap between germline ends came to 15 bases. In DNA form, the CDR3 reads TGTGCCAGCAGTAGATCCCGGCAGGGTTCCTACAATGAGCAGTTCTTC. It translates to CASSRSRQGSYNEQFF.

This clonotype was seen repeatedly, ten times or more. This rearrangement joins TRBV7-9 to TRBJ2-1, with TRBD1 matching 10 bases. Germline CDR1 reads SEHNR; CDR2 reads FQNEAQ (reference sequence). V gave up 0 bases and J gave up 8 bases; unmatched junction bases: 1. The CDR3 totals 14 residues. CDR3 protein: CASSLAGQGYEQFF. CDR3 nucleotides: TGTGCCAGCAGCTTAGCGGGACAGGGGTATGAGCAGTTCTTC.

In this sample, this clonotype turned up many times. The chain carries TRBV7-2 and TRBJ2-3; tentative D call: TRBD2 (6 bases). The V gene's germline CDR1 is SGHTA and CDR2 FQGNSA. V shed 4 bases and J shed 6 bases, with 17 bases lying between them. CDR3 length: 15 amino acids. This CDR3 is CASSSSGTASDTQYF. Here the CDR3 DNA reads TGTGCCAGCAGCTCGTCTGGGACTGCTAGCGATACGCAGTATTTT. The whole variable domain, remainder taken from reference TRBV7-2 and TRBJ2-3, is GAGVSQSPSNKVTEKGKDVELRCDPISGHTALYWYRQSLGQGLEFLIYFQGNSAPDKSGLPSDRFSAERTGGSVSTLTIQRTQQEDSAVYLCASSSSGTASDTQYFGPGTRLTVL.

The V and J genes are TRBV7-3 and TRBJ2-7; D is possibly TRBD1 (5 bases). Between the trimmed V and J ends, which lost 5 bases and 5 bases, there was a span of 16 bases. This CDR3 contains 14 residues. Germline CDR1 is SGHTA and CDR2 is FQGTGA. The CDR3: CASSLAGSSHEQYF. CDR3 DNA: TGTGCCAGCAGCCTGGCAGGGTCGTCCCACGAGCAGTACTTC.

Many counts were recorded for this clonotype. CDR3 nucleotides: TGTGCCAGCAGCTTAATGGGAAACACCATATATTTT. This encodes CASSLMGNTIYF. The V call is TRBV7-2, the J call TRBJ1-3, with D unclear. V shed 2 bases and J shed 4 bases, with 3 bases lying between them. CDR1 is SGHTA, CDR2 FQGNSA, per germline. This CDR3 contains 12 residues.

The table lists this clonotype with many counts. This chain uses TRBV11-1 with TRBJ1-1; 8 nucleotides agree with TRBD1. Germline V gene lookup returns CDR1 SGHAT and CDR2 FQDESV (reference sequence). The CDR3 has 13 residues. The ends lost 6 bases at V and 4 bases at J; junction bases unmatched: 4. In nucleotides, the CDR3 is TGTGCCAGCAGGCTACAGGGGGGCACTGAAGCTTTCTTT. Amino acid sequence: CASRLQGGTEAFF. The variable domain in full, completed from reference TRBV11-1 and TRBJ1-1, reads EAEVAQSPRYKITEKSQAVAFWCDPISGHATLYWYRQILGQGPELLVQFQDESVVDDSQLPKDRFSAERLKGVDSTLKIQPAELGDSAMYLCASRLQGGTEAFFGQGTRLTVV.

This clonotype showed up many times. The CDR3 DNA sequence: TGTGCCTGCCGACTAGCGGGTGATGGCGCAGATACGCAGTATTTT. Translation gives CACRLAGDGADTQYF. V usage is TRBV28 and J usage is TRBJ2-3; TRBD2 matches 10 bases. In germline, CDR1 is MDHEN, CDR2 SYDVKM. The CDR3 runs to 15 residues. V dropped 11 bases and J dropped 4; count of bases not matched to a gene: 12.

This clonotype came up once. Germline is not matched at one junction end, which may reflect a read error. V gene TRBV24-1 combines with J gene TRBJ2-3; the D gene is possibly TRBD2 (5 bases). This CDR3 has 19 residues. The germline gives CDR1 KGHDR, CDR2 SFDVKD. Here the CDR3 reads CASSDFPGVRRDGTDTQYF. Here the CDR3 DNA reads TGTGCCTCCAGTGATTTCCCCGGGGTTAGACGGGATGGAACAGATACGCAGTATTTT.

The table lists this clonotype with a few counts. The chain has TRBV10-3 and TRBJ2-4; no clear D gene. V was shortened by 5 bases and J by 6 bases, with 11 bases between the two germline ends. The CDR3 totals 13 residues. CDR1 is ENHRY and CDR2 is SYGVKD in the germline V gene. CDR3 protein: CAISSSHGNIQYF. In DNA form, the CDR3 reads TGTGCCATCAGTTCCTCACACGGAAACATTCAGTACTTC.

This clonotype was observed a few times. The CDR3: CASRASHGVHEQYF. The CDR3 bases are TGTGCCAGTAGGGCCTCACACGGCGTCCACGAGCAGTACTTC. The V and J genes are TRBV19 and TRBJ2-7; D call uncertain. Trimming pared 6 bases from V and 5 bases from J, leaving 17 bases between. Germline V lookup: CDR1 LNHDA, CDR2 SQIVND (reference sequence). The CDR3 sequence is 14 residues long. The entire variable domain, with the rest obtained from reference TRBV19 and TRBJ2-7, is as follows: DGGITQSPKYLFRKEGQNVTLSCEQNLNHDAMYWYRQDPGQGLRLIYYSQIVNDFQKGDIAEGYSVSREKKESFPLTVTSAQKNPTAFYLCASRASHGVHEQYFGPGTRLTVT.

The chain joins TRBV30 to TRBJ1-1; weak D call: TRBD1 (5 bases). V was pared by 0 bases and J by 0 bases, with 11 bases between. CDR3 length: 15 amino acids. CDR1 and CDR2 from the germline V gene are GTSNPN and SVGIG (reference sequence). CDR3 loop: CAWSVAGAMNTEAFF. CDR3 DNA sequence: TGTGCCTGGAGTGTGGCCGGGGCGATGAACACTGAAGCTTTCTTT. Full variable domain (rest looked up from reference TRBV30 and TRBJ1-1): SQTIHQWPATLVQPVGSPLSLECTVEGTSNPNLYWYRQAAGRGLQLLFYSVGIGQISSEVPQNLSASRPQDRQFILSSKKLLLSDSGFYLCAWSVAGAMNTEAFFGQGTRLTVV.

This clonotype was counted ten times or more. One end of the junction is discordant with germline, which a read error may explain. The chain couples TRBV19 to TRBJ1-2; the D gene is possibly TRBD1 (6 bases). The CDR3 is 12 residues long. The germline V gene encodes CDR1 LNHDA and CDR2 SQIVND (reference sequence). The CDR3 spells CASSETTGRESF. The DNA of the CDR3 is TGTGCCAGTAGTGAAACTACAGGGCGCGAGTCCTTC.

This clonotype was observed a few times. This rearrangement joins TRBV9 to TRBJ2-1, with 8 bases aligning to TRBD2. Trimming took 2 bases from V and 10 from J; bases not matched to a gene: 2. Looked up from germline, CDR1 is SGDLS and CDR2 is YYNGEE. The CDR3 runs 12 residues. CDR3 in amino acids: CASSVSGIEQFF. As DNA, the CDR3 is TGTGCCAGCAGCGTTAGCGGGATAGAGCAGTTCTTC.

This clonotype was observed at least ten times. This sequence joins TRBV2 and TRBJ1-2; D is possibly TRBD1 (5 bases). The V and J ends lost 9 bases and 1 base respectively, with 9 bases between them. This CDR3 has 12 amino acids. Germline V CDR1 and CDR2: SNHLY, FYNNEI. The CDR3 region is CARQANNYGYTF. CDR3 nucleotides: TGTGCCAGACAGGCTAATAACTATGGCTACACCTTC.

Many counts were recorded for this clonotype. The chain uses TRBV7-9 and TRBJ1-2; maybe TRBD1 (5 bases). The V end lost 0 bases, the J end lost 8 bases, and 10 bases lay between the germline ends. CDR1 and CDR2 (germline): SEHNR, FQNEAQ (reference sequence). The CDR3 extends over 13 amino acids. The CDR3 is CASSLAGEHGYTF. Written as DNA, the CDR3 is TGTGCCAGCAGCTTAGCGGGGGAGCACGGCTACACCTTC.

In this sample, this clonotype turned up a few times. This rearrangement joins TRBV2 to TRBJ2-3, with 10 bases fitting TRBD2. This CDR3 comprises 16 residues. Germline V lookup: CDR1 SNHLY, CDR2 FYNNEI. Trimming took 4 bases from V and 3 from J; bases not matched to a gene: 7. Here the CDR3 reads CASSVQTSGYTDTQYF. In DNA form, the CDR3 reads TGTGCCAGCAGTGTCCAGACTAGCGGGTATACAGATACGCAGTATTTT.

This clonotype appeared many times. The CDR3 loop reads CARGDTTNYGYTF. Here the CDR3 DNA reads TGTGCCAGGGGGGACACTACTAACTATGGCTACACCTTC. This sequence joins TRBV2 and TRBJ1-2; tentative D call: TRBD1 (6 bases). Between the trimmed V and J ends, which lost 9 bases and 0 bases, there was a span of 11 bases. The germline CDR1 and CDR2 sequences are SNHLY and FYNNEI. The CDR3 consists of 13 residues. Full variable domain (outside the CDR3, taken from reference TRBV2 and TRBJ1-2): EPEVTQTPSHQVTQMGQEVILRCVPISNHLYFYWYRQILGQKVEFLVSFYNNEISEKSEIFDDQFSVERPDGSNFTLKIRSTKLEDSAMYFCARGDTTNYGYTFGSGTRLTVV.

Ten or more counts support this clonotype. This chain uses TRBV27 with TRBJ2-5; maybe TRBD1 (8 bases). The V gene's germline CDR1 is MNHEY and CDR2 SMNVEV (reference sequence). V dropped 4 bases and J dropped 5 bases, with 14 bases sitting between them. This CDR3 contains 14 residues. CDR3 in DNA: TGTGCCAGCAGTTACGACAGGGGAGGGGAGACCCAGTACTTC. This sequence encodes CASSYDRGGETQYF.

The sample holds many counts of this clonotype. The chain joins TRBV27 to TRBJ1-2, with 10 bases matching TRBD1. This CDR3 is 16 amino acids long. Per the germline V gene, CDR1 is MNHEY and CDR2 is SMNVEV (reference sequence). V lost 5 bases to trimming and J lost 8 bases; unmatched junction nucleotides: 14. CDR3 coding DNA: TGTGCCAGCAGTCCCCTCGGACAGGGGGGGGGGTTGGGCTACACCTTC. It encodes CASSPLGQGGGLGYTF.

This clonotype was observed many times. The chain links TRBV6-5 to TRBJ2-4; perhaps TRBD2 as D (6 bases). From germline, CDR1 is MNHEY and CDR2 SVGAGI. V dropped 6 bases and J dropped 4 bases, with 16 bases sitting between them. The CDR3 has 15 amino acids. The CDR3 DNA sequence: TGTGCCAGCAGCCGACTTGGACGGGAGAAAAACATTCAGTACTTC. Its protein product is CASSRLGREKNIQYF.

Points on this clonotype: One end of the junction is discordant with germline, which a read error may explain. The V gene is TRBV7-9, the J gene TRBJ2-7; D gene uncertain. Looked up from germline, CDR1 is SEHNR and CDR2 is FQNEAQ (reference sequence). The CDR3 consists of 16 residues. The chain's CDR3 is CASSLESLGSSYGQYF. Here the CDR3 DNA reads TGTGCCAGCAGCTTAGAGTCGCTTGGCAGCTCCTACGGGCAGTACTTC.

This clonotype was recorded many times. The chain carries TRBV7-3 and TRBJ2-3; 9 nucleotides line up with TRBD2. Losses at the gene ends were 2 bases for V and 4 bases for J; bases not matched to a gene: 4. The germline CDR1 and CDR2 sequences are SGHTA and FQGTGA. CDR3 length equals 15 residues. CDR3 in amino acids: CASSLASGTADTQYF. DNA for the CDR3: TGTGCCAGCAGCTTAGCTAGCGGGACAGCAGATACGCAGTATTTT.

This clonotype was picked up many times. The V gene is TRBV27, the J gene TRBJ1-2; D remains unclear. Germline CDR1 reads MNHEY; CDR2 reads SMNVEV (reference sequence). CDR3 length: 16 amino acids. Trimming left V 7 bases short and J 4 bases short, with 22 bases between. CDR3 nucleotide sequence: TGTGCCAGCACCAGATGGGCCACTGGAATCGCCTATGGCTACACCTTC. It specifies CASTRWATGIAYGYTF.

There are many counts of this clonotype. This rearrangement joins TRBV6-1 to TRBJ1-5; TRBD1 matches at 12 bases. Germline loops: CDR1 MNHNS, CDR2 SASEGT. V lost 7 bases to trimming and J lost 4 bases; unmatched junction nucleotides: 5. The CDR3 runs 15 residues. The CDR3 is CASTGTGGRNQPQHF. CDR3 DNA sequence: TGTGCCAGCACAGGGACAGGGGGCCGGAATCAGCCCCAGCATTTT.

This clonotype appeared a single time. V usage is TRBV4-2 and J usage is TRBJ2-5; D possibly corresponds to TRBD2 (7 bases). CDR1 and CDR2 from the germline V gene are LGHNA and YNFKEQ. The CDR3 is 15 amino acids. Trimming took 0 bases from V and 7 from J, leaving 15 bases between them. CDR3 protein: CASSQEGGHKTTQYF. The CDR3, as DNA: TGTGCCAGCAGCCAAGAGGGGGGGCATAAAACGACCCAGTACTTC.

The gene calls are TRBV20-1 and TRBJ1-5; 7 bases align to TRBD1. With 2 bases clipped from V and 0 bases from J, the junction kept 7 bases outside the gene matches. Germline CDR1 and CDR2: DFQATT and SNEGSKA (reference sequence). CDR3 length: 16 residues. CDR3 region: CSARTGASDSNQPQHF. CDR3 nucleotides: TGCAGTGCTAGAACAGGGGCCTCGGATAGCAATCAGCCCCAGCATTTT.

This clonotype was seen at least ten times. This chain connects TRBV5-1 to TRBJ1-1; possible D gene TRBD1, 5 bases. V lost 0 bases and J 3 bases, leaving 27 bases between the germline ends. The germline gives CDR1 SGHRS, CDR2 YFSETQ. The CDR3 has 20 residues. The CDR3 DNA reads TGCGCCAGCAGCTTGGTTCGTATTGGGGGTTTATTCGGAAGGGACACTGAAGCTTTCTTT. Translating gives CASSLVRIGGLFGRDTEAFF. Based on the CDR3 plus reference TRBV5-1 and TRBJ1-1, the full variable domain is KAGVTQTPRYLIKTRGQQVTLSCSPISGHRSVSWYQQTPGQGLQFLFEYFSETQRNKGNFPGRFSGRQFSNSRSEMNVSTLELGDSALYLCASSLVRIGGLFGRDTEAFFGQGTRLTVV.

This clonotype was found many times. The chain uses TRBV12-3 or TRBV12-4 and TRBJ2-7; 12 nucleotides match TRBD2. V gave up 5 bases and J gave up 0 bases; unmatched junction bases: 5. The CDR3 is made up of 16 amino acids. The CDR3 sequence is CASSPGLAGASYEQYF. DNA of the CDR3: TGTGCCAGCAGTCCGGGACTAGCGGGCGCCTCCTACGAGCAGTACTTC.

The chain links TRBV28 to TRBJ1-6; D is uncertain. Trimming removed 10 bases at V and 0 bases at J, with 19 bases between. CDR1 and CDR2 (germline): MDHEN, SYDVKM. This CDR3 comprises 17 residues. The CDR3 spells CATQDLSASSYNSPLHF. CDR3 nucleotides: TGTGCCACCCAGGACCTTTCTGCGAGCTCCTATAATTCACCCCTCCACTTT. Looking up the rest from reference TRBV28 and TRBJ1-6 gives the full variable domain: DVKVTQSSRYLVKRTGEKVFLECVQDMDHENMFWYRQDPGLGLRLIYFSYDVKMKEKGDIPEGYSVSREKKERFSLILESASTNQTSMYLCATQDLSASSYNSPLHFGNGTRLTVT.

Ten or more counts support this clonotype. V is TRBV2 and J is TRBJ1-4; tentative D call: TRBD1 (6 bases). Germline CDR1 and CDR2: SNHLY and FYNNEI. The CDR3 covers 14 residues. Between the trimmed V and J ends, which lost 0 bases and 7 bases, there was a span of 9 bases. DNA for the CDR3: TGTGCCAGCAGTGAAGCAGGGGGGTTTGAAAAACTGTTTTTT. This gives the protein CASSEAGGFEKLFF.

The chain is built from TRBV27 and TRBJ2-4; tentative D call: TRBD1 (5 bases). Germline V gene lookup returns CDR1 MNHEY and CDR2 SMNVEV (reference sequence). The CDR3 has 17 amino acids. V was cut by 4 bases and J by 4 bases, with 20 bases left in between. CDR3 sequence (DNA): TGTGCCAGCAGTTCCCCGATCCAGGGTTTGGGGAAAAACATTCAGTACTTC. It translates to CASSSPIQGLGKNIQYF.